What follows describes a single T cell receptor (beta chain). This specimen includes other DNA sequences encoding the same CDR3. The data belong to a study of cytomegalovirus exposure and HLA in healthy donors. Use of 60 Vbeta and 13 Jbeta primers characterized the PCR. Per the authors' pipeline: Tens of millions of unique TCR beta chains, some 9.9 million shared, were counted in a later analysis. This table comes from immunoSEQ multiplex PCR, and its TCRdb copy is limited to in-frame clones, with some not included. The V and J calls and clone size were taken over from that table, and D and trimming were inferred from the DNA. The sample carries around 180,000 clones, 80% to 85% recorded once. The CDR3 is 16 amino acids. J gave up 5 bases and V 0 bases, and 3 bases lay outside the gene matches. The V gene's germline CDR1 is MRHNA and CDR2 SNTAGT.

V gene TRBV6-4 combines with J gene TRBJ2-2; 10 positions match TRBD1. The sample consisted of PBMCs. The receptor comes from a woman aged 18-35 years in good health and CMV-seropositive. CDR3 in DNA: TGTGCCAGCAGTGACTCACGACAGGGGGCGACCGGGGAGCTGTTTTTT. It specifies CASSDSRQGATGELFF.